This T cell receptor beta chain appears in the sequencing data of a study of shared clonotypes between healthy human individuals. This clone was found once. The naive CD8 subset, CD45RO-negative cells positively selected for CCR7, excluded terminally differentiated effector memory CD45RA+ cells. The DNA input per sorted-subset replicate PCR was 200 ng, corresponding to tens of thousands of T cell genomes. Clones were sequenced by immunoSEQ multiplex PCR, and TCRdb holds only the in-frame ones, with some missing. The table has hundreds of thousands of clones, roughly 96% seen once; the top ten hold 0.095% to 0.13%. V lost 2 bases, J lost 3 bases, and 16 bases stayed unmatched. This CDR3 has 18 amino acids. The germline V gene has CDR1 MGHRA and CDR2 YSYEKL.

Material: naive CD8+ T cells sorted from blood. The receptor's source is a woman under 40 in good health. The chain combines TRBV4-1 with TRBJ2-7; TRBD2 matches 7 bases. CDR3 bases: TGCGCCAGCAGCCAACTCCCCGCCGGGACTAAGGATAACTACGAGCAGTACTTC. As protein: CASSQLPAGTKDNYEQYF.